A selection of T cell receptor beta chains follows, all from one sample in a study of blood T cell repertoires in COVID-19. Profiled with immunoSEQ multiplex PCR; TCRdb holds only in-frame clones, not every one. Here the sample spans around 200,000 clones, less than 90% being singletons. Sequencing used peripheral blood. These receptors all come from a woman at least 80 years old with active or convalescent COVID-19. The CDR3 runs from the conserved cysteine through the conserved F or W. D genes are given only for firm matches. Not all rows give a size; the values are once, few, many and, for expanded clones, a class.

>TRBV7-9|TRBJ1-2|-|TRBD1
TGTGCCAGCAGCTTCTCGACAGGGGAGGGTGTTGGCTACACCTTC
CASSFSTGEGVGYTF
>TRBV27|TRBJ1-2|-|TRBD1
TGTGCCAGCAGTTTATCGCCATACTCAGGGGGTTATGGCTACACCTTC
CASSLSPYSGGYGYTF
>TRBV5-1|TRBJ2-5|-|-
TGCGCCAGCAGCGCGGTCGGGGGACAAGAGACCCAGTACTTC
CASSAVGGQETQYF
>TRBV19|TRBJ2-7|-|-
TGTGCCAGTAGTAAAATTGTTAGCTCCTACGAGCAGTACTTC
CASSKIVSSYEQYF
>TRBV10-3|TRBJ1-2|-|-
TGTGCCATCAGTAGTGGGGGGAGTGGGGCAGGGAACTATGGCTACACCTTC
CAISSGGSGAGNYGYTF
>TRBV18|TRBJ1-5|-|-
TGTGCCAGCTCCCCCGCGGGGGTAGCAAATCAGCCCCAGCATTTT
CASSPAGVANQPQHF
>TRBV6-5|TRBJ2-3|-|-
TGTGCCAGCAGCCGAGCGGTATTAACAGATACGCAGTATTTT
CASSRAVLTDTQYF
>TRBV30|TRBJ2-3|-|TRBD1
TGTGCCTGGAGCCCGGGACAGGGGGTTAGCACAGATACGCAGTATTTT
CAWSPGQGVSTDTQYF
>TRBV7-2|TRBJ2-1|few|TRBD1
TGTGCCAGCAGCTTATACAGGGGTGGGAACGAGCAGTTCTTC
CASSLYRGGNEQFF
>TRBV24-1|TRBJ1-1|-|-
TGTGCCACCAGTGATTCGGGTCCAGGGTTCACTGAAGCTTTCTTT
CATSDSGPGFTEAFF
>TRBV5-1|TRBJ2-2|-|TRBD2
TGCGCCTCAGAGACTAGCGGGGATGCGAACACCGGGGAGCTGTTTTTT
CASETSGDANTGELFF
>TRBV6-2/TRBV6-3|TRBJ2-6|-|-
TGTGCCAGCAGTCAATGGGCGGGGACTGGGGCCAACGTCCTGACTTTC
CASSQWAGTGANVLTF
>TRBV3-1/TRBV3-2|TRBJ2-5|-|-
TGTGCCAGCAGCCAATGGGCAGAGGAGACCCAGTACTTC
CASSQWAEETQYF
>TRBV5-1|TRBJ2-1|-|TRBD2
TGCGCCAGCAGCCCGGGGACTAGCGGCGACAATGAGCAGTTCTTC
CASSPGTSGDNEQFF
>TRBV11-2|TRBJ2-1|-|-
TGTGCCAGCAGCTTAGGGCTAGCGAATGAGCAGTTCTTC
CASSLGLANEQFF
>TRBV6-2/TRBV6-3|TRBJ2-1|-|-
TGTGCCAGCAGTAACGCCGGAACTAGCCCCTACAATGAGCAGTTCTTC
CASSNAGTSPYNEQFF
>TRBV15|TRBJ1-3|-|-
TGTGCCACCAGCAGAGATCAGGGTTTCGGGGGAAACACCATATATTTT
CATSRDQGFGGNTIYF
>TRBV7-3|TRBJ2-3|-|TRBD1
TGTGCCAGCAGTCGTACCGGGACAGGGGACCCAGATACGCAGTATTTT
CASSRTGTGDPDTQYF
>TRBV5-1|TRBJ2-7|once|TRBD2
TGCGCCAGCAGCTTGGTCTTAGCGGGAGCCGAGCAGTACTTC
CASSLVLAGAEQYF
>TRBV5-6|TRBJ1-1|-|-
TGTGCCAGCAGCTTGGGGCAGGTTAAGAACACTGAAGCTTTCTTT
CASSLGQVKNTEAFF